This T cell receptor beta chain appears in the sequencing data of a study of cytomegalovirus exposure and HLA in healthy donors. Notes on the study in general: Most TCR sequences proved rare, with some public TCRs found in many donors.

CDR3 length: 16 residues. CDR1 ENHRY and CDR2 SYGVKD come from the germline V gene. V was clipped by 6 bases and J by 1 base; unmatched bases: 7. This table comes from immunoSEQ multiplex PCR, and its TCRdb copy is limited to in-frame clones, with some not included. The data show approximately 140,000 clones, 80% to 90% seen once. On this clone: Antigen specificity is unknown.

Separation from the 666-subject first cohort characterized the roughly 120-subject validation cohort, to which the donors belonged. This clonotype originated in a woman under 30 in good health and CMV-seropositive. This chain links TRBV10-3 with TRBJ1-2; TRBD1 agrees at 11 bases. The sample comprised PBMCs. CDR3 sequence reads: CAIRGRTGGGNYGYTF. As DNA, the CDR3 is TGTGCCATCAGGGGACGGACAGGGGGCGGTAACTATGGCTACACCTTC.